This TCR beta chain was sequenced for a study of human T cells and chemical hapten exposure. At the level of the study: 2% DPC applied to a roughly 2 cm by roughly 2 cm arm area sensitized donors. Overall study findings and caveats: The number of TCRs over 1 in 1000 frequency stayed unchanged after DPC. The study found expanded TCRs formed significantly more large CDR3 similarity clusters than controls.

Time point denoted: patch test 2, 6 weeks after DPC sensitization. Treatment meaning: therapeutic diphenylcyclopropenone sensitization with weekly scalp DPC. The CDR3 is 17 amino acids. Each cDNA molecule in the library carried unique molecular identifiers. TCRdb reanalysed the RACE reads using MiXCR and keeps one entry per CDR3 protein. This table holds fewer than 90,000 distinct CDR3 sequences, 5% to 8.5% found once. In this sample, this clonotype turned up many times. Its target is not known. Here the sequenced sample was whole blood, taken in connection with sensitization to the hapten diphenylcyclopropenone (DPC). The TCR sequence derives from a woman aged 25 to 39 with alopecia areata. Some clones in this sample may be carry-over from other donors' samples. The gene calls are TRBV21-1 and TRBJ1-3; the D call of TRBD1 is as the table states it, not checked on the DNA. TRBV21-1 is a pseudogene. The CDR3 is CASSKVHRKSSGNTIYF. For the CDR3, the DNA is TGTGCCAGCAGCAAAGTCCACAGGAAGAGCTCTGGAAACACCATATATTTT.